One and the same sample provided the 30 T cell receptor beta chains below, sequenced in a study of Tregs in tolerant kidney transplant recipients. Method: immunoSEQ multiplex PCR; TCRdb's copy keeps in-frame clones and lacks some. The repertoire holds about 64,000 clones, less than 98% seen once, with around 0.3% in the top ten. Sequencing was performed on Tregs from blood, taken before the transplant. The receptors come from a human donor who received a combined kidney and bone marrow transplant.

The chain uses TRBV5-1 and TRBJ2-7; TRBD1 matches 8 bases. V dropped 4 bases and J dropped 2; count of bases not matched to a gene: 5. CDR3 length equals 14 residues. The germline CDR1 and CDR2 sequences are SGHRS and YFSETQ. In nucleotides, the CDR3 is TGCGCCAGCAGCGGAGGACAGGGAGCCTACGAGCAGTACTTC. It codes for CASSGGQGAYEQYF.

The chain recombines TRBV5-6 with TRBJ1-1, with D uncertain. The CDR3 extends over 16 amino acids. The germline V gene encodes CDR1 SGHDT and CDR2 YYEEEE. V was cut by 0 bases and J by 1 base, with 13 bases left in between. CDR3 sequence (DNA): TGTGCCAGCAGCTTGGCATTTCGTGAGGGGAACACTGAAGCTTTCTTT. Its protein is CASSLAFREGNTEAFF.

The rearrangement joins TRBV7-2 to TRBJ2-1, with D maybe TRBD1 (5 bases). The V gene lost 2 bases and the J gene lost 3 bases, with 14 bases spanning the gap. The CDR3 sequence is 16 residues long. The germline V gene encodes CDR1 SGHTA and CDR2 FQGNSA. The CDR3 region is CASSLITRTLYNEQFF. Here the CDR3 DNA reads TGTGCCAGCAGCTTAATAACTCGGACACTCTACAATGAGCAGTTCTTC. Complete variable domain (other parts from reference TRBV7-2 and TRBJ2-1): GAGVSQSPSNKVTEKGKDVELRCDPISGHTALYWYRQSLGQGLEFLIYFQGNSAPDKSGLPSDRFSAERTGGSVSTLTIQRTQQEDSAVYLCASSLITRTLYNEQFFGPGTRLTVL.

A single count supports this clone. The J gene is TRBJ1-2, the V gene TRBV7-9; D unresolved. The CDR3 consists of 18 residues. Germline assignment: CDR1 SEHNR and CDR2 FQNEAQ (reference sequence). The V and J ends lost 7 bases and 0 bases respectively, with 24 bases between them. In DNA, the CDR3 is TGTGCCAGCAACCCTTTTAGCGCCAGGCCGACGGCTAACTATGGCTACACCTTC. Translating gives CASNPFSARPTANYGYTF.

This chain joins TRBV27 and TRBJ2-1, with 7 bases identical to TRBD1. The CDR3 totals 15 residues. Germline-derived CDR1 and CDR2 are MNHEY and SMNVEV (reference sequence). The trim removed 5 bases at V and 3 bases at J, leaving 7 bases unmatched. The CDR3 sequence is CASSPQTGNYNEQFF. CDR3 in DNA: TGTGCCAGCAGTCCTCAGACAGGGAACTACAATGAGCAGTTCTTC.

This clone was observed a single time. The rearrangement uses TRBV5-1 and TRBJ2-1; 11 nucleotides line up with TRBD1. V lost 0 bases, J lost 8 bases, and 10 bases stayed unmatched. CDR1 and CDR2 (germline): SGHRS, YFSETQ. There are 17 residues in the CDR3. The CDR3 DNA reads TGCGCCAGCAGCTTGGGTATTAGGACAGGGGGCAGGGATGAGCAGTTCTTC. Amino acids: CASSLGIRTGGRDEQFF.

The chain is built from TRBV4-3 and TRBJ2-7, with TRBD2 matching over 8 bases. The CDR3 totals 20 residues. CDR1 and CDR2 (germline): LGHNA, YSLEER. The V gene end was trimmed by 0 bases and the J gene end by 2 bases; junction bases not matched to a gene: 18. The CDR3 DNA follows: TGCGCCAGCAGCCAAGACTTTAGCGGGGCTACCTTCCTCCTTGCCTACGAGCAGTACTTC. Translation: CASSQDFSGATFLLAYEQYF.

This chain joins TRBV10-3 and TRBJ1-6, with 7 bases identical to TRBD1. V lost 2 bases, J lost 6 bases, and 7 bases stayed unmatched. The CDR3 has 16 residues. Germline CDR1 is ENHRY and CDR2 is SYGVKD. The CDR3 DNA is TGTGCCATCAGTGAGATGCCGGGACAGTCTAATTCACCCCTCCACTTT. Translated: CAISEMPGQSNSPLHF.

The chain has TRBV6-5 and TRBJ1-2; D may be TRBD1 (6 bases). V was clipped by 7 bases and J by 3 bases, with 18 bases between them. CDR3 length equals 15 residues. The V gene's germline CDR1 is MNHEY and CDR2 SVGAGI. The CDR3 sequence is CASKPQGSSYYGYTF. CDR3 in DNA: TGTGCCAGCAAACCACAGGGATCCTCTTACTATGGCTACACCTTC.

This chain joins TRBV28 and TRBJ2-7; 9 bases match TRBD1. This CDR3 comprises 14 residues. CDR1 and CDR2 (germline): MDHEN, SYDVKM. The trim removed 5 bases at V and 5 bases at J, leaving 7 bases unmatched. The CDR3 DNA sequence: TGTGCCAGCAGTCCGGGGACAGGGAGAGACGAGCAGTACTTC. Translating gives CASSPGTGRDEQYF.

The V gene is TRBV20-1, the J gene TRBJ2-7; TRBD2 might be the D (5 bases). This CDR3 comprises 11 residues. Germline V gene sequence: CDR1 DFQATT, CDR2 SNEGSKA (reference sequence). With 7 bases removed from V and 7 bases from J, the gap between germline ends came to 14 bases. The DNA for the CDR3 is TGCAGTGTAGGAGCGGTTTGGGAGCAGTACTTC. Translation gives CSVGAVWEQYF.

V gene TRBV5-1 combines with J gene TRBJ1-2, with D perhaps matching TRBD1 (6 bases). Trimming pared 5 bases from V and 4 bases from J, leaving 15 bases between. The CDR3 length is 14 residues. Looked up from germline, CDR1 is SGHRS and CDR2 is YFSETQ. In DNA form, the CDR3 reads TGCGCCAGCAGTTCAATCCAGGGGTCCTATGGCTACACCTTC. Translated, it gives CASSSIQGSYGYTF.

The V gene is TRBV28, the J gene TRBJ2-1; TRBD2 matches at 11 bases. The CDR3 contains 21 residues. CDR1 is MDHEN, CDR2 SYDVKM, per germline. The trim removed 5 bases at V and 1 base at J, leaving 19 bases unmatched. For the CDR3, the DNA is TGTGCCAGCAGTCTAAGAGGACTAGCGGGCTATGGGTCAGCTTCCTACAATGAGCAGTTCTTC. Its protein is CASSLRGLAGYGSASYNEQFF.

This chain links TRBV25-1 with TRBJ2-5; a weak D match, TRBD1 (6 bases). V gave up 4 bases and J gave up 7 bases, with 7 bases separating them. Germline assignment: CDR1 MGHDK and CDR2 SYGVNS. There are 11 residues in the CDR3. In nucleotides, the CDR3 is TGTGCCAGCAGTGGAGGGGGGACCCAGTACTTC. It is translated as CASSGGGTQYF.

V is TRBV4-2 and J is TRBJ1-3, with a tentative D call TRBD1 (6 bases). V gave up 2 bases and J gave up 7 bases, with 24 bases separating them. CDR3 length equals 18 residues. Germline CDR1 is LGHNA and CDR2 is YNFKEQ. The CDR3 DNA sequence: TGTGCCAGCAGCCAACGGGACATCGGATCCGCTAGGTCGAACACCATATATTTT. Amino acid sequence: CASSQRDIGSARSNTIYF.

The V call is TRBV14, the J call TRBJ2-3; TRBD2 matches at 8 bases. The V and J ends lost 3 bases and 2 bases, in that order; junction bases with no gene match: 4. From germline, CDR1 is SGHDN and CDR2 FVKESK. The CDR3 loop spans 15 amino acids. The CDR3 DNA reads as TGTGCCAGCAGCCAGCGGGGGGCCGCCACAGATACGCAGTATTTT. It encodes CASSQRGAATDTQYF.

The chain has TRBV13 and TRBJ2-2, with 12 positions matching TRBD2. This CDR3 is built from 16 residues. Losses at the gene ends were 5 bases for V and 6 bases for J; bases not matched to a gene: 7. Germline V gene sequence: CDR1 PRHDT, CDR2 FYEKMQ (reference sequence). CDR3 residues: CASSPIASGRAGELFF. The CDR3, as DNA: TGTGCCAGCAGCCCGATTGCTAGCGGGAGGGCCGGGGAGCTGTTTTTT.

The chain has TRBV6-1 and TRBJ2-5; D unresolved. V lost 7 bases to trimming and J lost 5 bases, with 17 bases between them. Germline lookup yields CDR1 MNHNS and CDR2 SASEGT. This CDR3 is 14 amino acids long. The CDR3 nucleotides read TGTGCCAGCATAGCTTGGCCAGAGACGGAGACCCAGTACTTC. Translated: CASIAWPETETQYF.

The rearrangement joins TRBV5-1 to TRBJ2-5, with 9 bases matching TRBD2. V gave up 7 bases and J gave up 4 bases; unmatched junction bases: 14. The CDR3 loop spans 16 amino acids. Per the germline V gene, CDR1 is SGHRS and CDR2 is YFSETQ. CDR3: CASRPGVAGVGETQYF. CDR3 nucleotides: TGCGCCAGCCGCCCCGGGGTAGCGGGGGTAGGAGAGACCCAGTACTTC.

The CDR3 DNA follows: TGTGCCACTCGTAGGCAGGGCCTCACAGATACGCAGTATTTT. This translates into CATRRQGLTDTQYF. V gene TRBV7-9 combines with J gene TRBJ2-3, with D possibly matching TRBD1 (5 bases). The CDR3 has 14 residues. The germline V gene encodes CDR1 SEHNR and CDR2 FQNEAQ (reference sequence). V dropped 10 bases and J dropped 2 bases, with 16 bases sitting between them.

This sequence joins TRBV20-1 and TRBJ2-7; D remains ambiguous. The CDR3 length is 11 residues. Per germline, CDR1 DFQATT and CDR2 SNEGSKA (reference sequence). Trimming took 6 bases from V and 3 from J, leaving 9 bases between them. CDR3 coding DNA: TGCAGTGCCTCTACCAACTACGAGCAGTACTTC. This translates into CSASTNYEQYF.

V gene TRBV2 combines with J gene TRBJ2-7; D is perhaps TRBD1 (6 bases). Deletions cut 6 bases from V and 3 bases from J, with 12 bases between. The CDR3 totals 13 residues. The germline gives CDR1 SNHLY, CDR2 FYNNEI. This chain's CDR3 is CASSAGTIYEQYF. CDR3 sequence (DNA): TGTGCCAGCAGCGCCGGGACAATCTACGAGCAGTACTTC.

The V and J genes are TRBV5-1 and TRBJ1-2; D call uncertain. Deletions cut 0 bases from V and 8 bases from J, with 14 bases between. The germline V gene has CDR1 SGHRS and CDR2 YFSETQ. This CDR3 is 14 amino acids long. Here the CDR3 DNA reads TGCGCCAGCAGCTTGGACCGGGTCATGAGAGGCTACACCTTC. Encoded protein: CASSLDRVMRGYTF.

The chain is built from TRBV2 and TRBJ1-3; 7 bases line up with TRBD1. The V and J ends lost 7 bases and 4 bases, in that order; junction bases with no gene match: 13. Per the germline V gene, CDR1 is SNHLY and CDR2 is FYNNEI. This CDR3 spans 16 amino acids. DNA of the CDR3: TGTGCCAGCATCCAGCAGGGGGAAATAAAGGGAAACACCATATATTTT. Its translation: CASIQQGEIKGNTIYF.

The chain links TRBV6-1 to TRBJ1-1; no reliable D call. Germline CDR1 reads MNHNS; CDR2 reads SASEGT. This CDR3 comprises 11 residues. Trimming removed 6 bases from V and 4 bases from J, with 6 bases in between. The CDR3 is CASRAGTEAFF. CDR3 sequence (DNA): TGTGCCAGCAGGGCAGGCACTGAAGCTTTCTTT.

The gene calls are TRBV5-5 and TRBJ2-7, with D unclear. Germline CDR1 is SGHKS and CDR2 is YYEKEE (reference sequence). This CDR3 contains 14 residues. With 0 bases removed from V and 0 bases from J, the gap between germline ends came to 7 bases. Here the CDR3 reads CASSLARSSYEQYF. CDR3 coding DNA: TGTGCCAGCAGCTTGGCAAGGAGCTCCTACGAGCAGTACTTC. Full variable domain (missing parts from reference TRBV5-5 and TRBJ2-7): DAGVTQSPTHLIKTRGQQVTLRCSPISGHKSVSWYQQVLGQGPQFIFQYYEKEERGRGNFPDRFSARQFPNYSSELNVNALLLGDSALYLCASSLARSSYEQYFGPGTRLTVT.

The genes are TRBV18 and TRBJ2-5; maybe TRBD1 (6 bases). V was cut by 6 bases and J by 4 bases, with 18 bases left in between. This CDR3 has 15 residues. Per the germline V gene, CDR1 is KGHSH and CDR2 is LQKENI. The DNA of the CDR3 is TGTGCCAGCTCGCTGCAACAGGGTTTCACAGAGACCCAGTACTTC. Translated, it gives CASSLQQGFTETQYF.

This chain uses TRBV28 with TRBJ1-1; TRBD1 might be the D (6 bases). V gave up 2 bases and J gave up 5 bases, with 9 bases separating them. The CDR3 totals 13 residues. The germline CDR1 and CDR2 sequences are MDHEN and SYDVKM. CDR3 bases: TGTGCCAGCAGTTTACTGACAGGAACTGAAGCTTTCTTT. Protein sequence: CASSLLTGTEAFF. The full variable domain, with the rest looked up from reference TRBV28 and TRBJ1-1, is DVKVTQSSRYLVKRTGEKVFLECVQDMDHENMFWYRQDPGLGLRLIYFSYDVKMKEKGDIPEGYSVSREKKERFSLILESASTNQTSMYLCASSLLTGTEAFFGQGTRLTVV.

The chain couples TRBV29-1 to TRBJ1-1; tentative D call: TRBD1 (5 bases). Germline CDR1 reads SQVTM; CDR2 reads ANQGSEA. There are 14 residues in the CDR3. V was clipped by 5 bases and J by 1 base, with 14 bases between them. CDR3: CSVSQASWNTEAFF. DNA for the CDR3: TGCAGCGTTTCACAGGCGTCTTGGAACACTGAAGCTTTCTTT.

The rearrangement uses TRBV28 and TRBJ1-5; TRBD1 matches at 8 bases. The CDR3 consists of 15 residues. The V and J ends lost 8 bases and 0 bases, in that order; junction bases with no gene match: 6. The germline CDR1 and CDR2 sequences are MDHEN and SYDVKM. The DNA for the CDR3 is TGTGCCAGCCACAGGGGGGATTATAGCAATCAGCCCCAGCATTTT. Encoded protein: CASHRGDYSNQPQHF.